Below, 4 T cell receptor beta chains from the same sample are listed, as sequenced in a study of cytomegalovirus exposure and HLA in healthy donors (dated by TCRdb to about 2017). Library construction relied on the immunoSEQ multiplex PCR assay. For the multiplex PCR, a mixture combining 60 forward primers for TCR Vbeta segments and 13 reverse primers for TCR Jbeta segments was used. The clones in this table, taken by TCRdb from immuneACCESS, are in-frame only. Not every clone is retained; where verified, under half of the shortfall comes from an unresolved V gene, and the cause of the rest is unknown. In this sample the table shows about 120,000 clones, over 60% of which occur a single time. The top ten clones comprise approximately 2.5% of the sample. The specimen was PBMCs. All receptors come from a woman aged 40 to 50 in good health and CMV-seropositive.

The CDR3 DNA reads TGTGCCAGCAGCGTATCCGGGACTAGCGGATCCGAGCAGTACTTC. Translation gives CASSVSGTSGSEQYF. J is TRBJ2-7 and V is TRBV9, with 11 positions matching TRBD2. This CDR3 is 15 amino acids long. Looked up from germline, CDR1 is SGDLS and CDR2 is YYNGEE. The ends lost 1 base at V and 6 bases at J; junction bases unmatched: 6.

Notes on this clone: A read error may account for a junction end that differs from germline. This rearrangement joins TRBV9 to TRBJ2-1, with unresolved D. Germline V CDR1 and CDR2: SGDLS, YYNGEE. The CDR3 is 12 amino acids. The CDR3 loop is CASTVESGEQFF. The CDR3 nucleotides read TGTGCCAGCACCGTAGAGTCGGGTGAGCAGTTCTTC.

This chain links TRBV7-9 with TRBJ2-1; TRBD1 might be the D (8 bases). CDR1 and CDR2 from the germline V gene are SEHNR and FQNEAQ (reference sequence). The CDR3 consists of 15 residues. Trimming shortened V by 6 bases and J by 6 bases, and 18 bases separated the two germline ends. The CDR3 sequence is CASSQQGGKGNEQFF. The CDR3 DNA is TGTGCCAGCAGTCAACAGGGGGGGAAAGGCAATGAGCAGTTCTTC.

The rearrangement uses TRBV9 and TRBJ1-2; possible D gene TRBD1, 6 bases. V gave up 0 bases and J gave up 0 bases, with 12 bases separating them. CDR1 and CDR2 (germline): SGDLS, YYNGEE. The CDR3 consists of 16 residues. In DNA, the CDR3 is TGTGCCAGCAGCGTAGAAGCCAGGGGCGCTAACTATGGCTACACCTTC. The encoded protein is CASSVEARGANYGYTF. Supplemented by reference TRBV9 and TRBJ1-2, the full variable domain reads DSGVTQTPKHLITATGQRVTLRCSPRSGDLSVYWYQQSLDQGLQFLIQYYNGEERAKGNILERFSAQQFPDLHSELNLSSLELGDSALYFCASSVEARGANYGYTFGSGTRLTVV.